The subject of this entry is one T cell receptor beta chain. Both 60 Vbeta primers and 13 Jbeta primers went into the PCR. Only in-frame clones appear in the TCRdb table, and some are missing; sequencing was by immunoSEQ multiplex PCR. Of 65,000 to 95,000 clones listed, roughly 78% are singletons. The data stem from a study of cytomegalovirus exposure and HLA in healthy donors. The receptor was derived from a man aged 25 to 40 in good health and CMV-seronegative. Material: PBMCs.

CDR3 bases: TGTGCCACGCACGCCGGGACAAGGAACACTGAAGCTTTCTTT. It codes for CATHAGTRNTEAFF. The rearrangement links TRBV10-3 to TRBJ1-1, with a possible D match to TRBD1 (6 bases). The germline CDR1 and CDR2 sequences are ENHRY and SYGVKD. There are 14 residues in the CDR3. V was cut by 10 bases and J by 1 base, with 16 bases left in between.